The sample holds many counts of the clone carrying this T cell receptor (beta chain). No antigen is known for it. The sample originates from a study of molecular identifiers for immune sequencing clone quantification. The overall study: RNA from around 20,000 or 100,000 naive CD8 cells was split five ways in replicates, with four sequenced.

The study's findings and limits: Clonotypes surpassing 20 RNA copies contained over 98% of effector molecules, versus under 1% in naive cells.

V lost 2 bases and J 4 bases, leaving 11 bases between the germline ends. The length of the CDR3 is 14 residues. The germline gives CDR1 MNHEY, CDR2 SVGAGI. A single record per CDR3 protein comes from TCRdb applying MiXCR to the PCR reads. The sample has 50,000 to 65,000 distinct CDR3 sequences, under 30% seen once; the top ten hold approximately 1.9%. The origin of this receptor is a human donor in good health. Some libraries in this study had Jurkat cell RNA spiked in. This sequence joins TRBV6-5 and TRBJ2-5, with D maybe TRBD2 (6 bases). The sequenced material came from naive CD8+ T cells from blood, with Jurkat cell RNA spiked in. Subset described: FACS-sorted CD8+CD4-CCR7+CD45RA+ naive T cells. The DNA for the CDR3 is TGTGCCAGCAGTTACGGTTTCGGGGGAGAGACCCAGTACTTC. It translates to CASSYGFGGETQYF.